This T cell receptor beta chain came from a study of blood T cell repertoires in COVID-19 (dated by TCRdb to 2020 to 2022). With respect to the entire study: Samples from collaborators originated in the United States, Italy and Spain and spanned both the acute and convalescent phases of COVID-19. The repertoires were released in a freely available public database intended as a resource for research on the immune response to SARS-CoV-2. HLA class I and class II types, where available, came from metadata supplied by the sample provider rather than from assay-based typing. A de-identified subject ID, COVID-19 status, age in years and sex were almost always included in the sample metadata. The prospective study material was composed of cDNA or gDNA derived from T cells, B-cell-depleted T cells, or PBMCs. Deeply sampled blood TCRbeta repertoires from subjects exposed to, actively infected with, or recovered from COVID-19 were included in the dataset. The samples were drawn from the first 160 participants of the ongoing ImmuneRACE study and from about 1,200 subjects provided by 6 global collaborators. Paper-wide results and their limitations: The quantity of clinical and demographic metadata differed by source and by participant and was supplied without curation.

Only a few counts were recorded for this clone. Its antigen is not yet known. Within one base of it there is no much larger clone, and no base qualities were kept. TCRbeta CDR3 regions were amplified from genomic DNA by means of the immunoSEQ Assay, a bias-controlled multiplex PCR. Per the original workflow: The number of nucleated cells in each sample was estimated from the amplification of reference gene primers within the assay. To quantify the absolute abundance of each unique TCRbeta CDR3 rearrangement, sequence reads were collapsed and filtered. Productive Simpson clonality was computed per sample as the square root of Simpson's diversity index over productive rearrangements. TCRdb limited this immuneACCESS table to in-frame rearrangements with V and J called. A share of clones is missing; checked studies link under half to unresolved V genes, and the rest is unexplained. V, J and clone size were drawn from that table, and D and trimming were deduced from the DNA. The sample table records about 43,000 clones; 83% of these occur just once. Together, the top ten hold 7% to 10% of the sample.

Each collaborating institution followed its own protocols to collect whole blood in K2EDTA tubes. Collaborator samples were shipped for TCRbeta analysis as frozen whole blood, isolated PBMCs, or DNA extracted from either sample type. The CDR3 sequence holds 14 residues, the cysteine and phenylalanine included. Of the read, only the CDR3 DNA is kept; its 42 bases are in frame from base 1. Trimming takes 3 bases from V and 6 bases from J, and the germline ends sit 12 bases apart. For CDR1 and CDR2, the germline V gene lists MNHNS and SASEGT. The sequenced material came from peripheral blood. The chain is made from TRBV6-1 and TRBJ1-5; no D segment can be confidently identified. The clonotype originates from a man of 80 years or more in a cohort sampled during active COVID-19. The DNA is TGTGCCAGCAGTGATGGAACAACGGGTCAGCCCCAGCATTTT. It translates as CASSDGTTGQPQHF.